This TCR beta chain was sequenced during a study of shared clonotypes between healthy human individuals. On the study more broadly: Each donor had three CD4 naive, three CD4 memory, two CD8 naive and one CD8 memory plate.

The CDR3 length is 14 residues. Per germline, CDR1 MNHNS and CDR2 SASEGT. Trimming removed 10 bases from V and 6 bases from J; junction bases left unmatched: 9. Naive CD8 cells, CD45RO-negative and positively selected for CCR7, excluded terminally differentiated effector memory CD45RA+ cells. The test was conducted at deep level. TCRdb's table, derived via immunoSEQ multiplex PCR, lists solely in-frame clones and lacks some. The sample has fewer than 700,000 clones, 85% to 95% seen once. Findings of the study overall: The study's rarefaction showed incomplete sorted-subset sequencing despite large depth.

As concerns this clone: No antigen is known for it.

The V and J genes are TRBV6-1 and TRBJ1-5, with TRBD1 matching 10 bases. The clonotype comes from a woman aged 25 to 45 in good health. The specimen sequenced was naive CD8+ T cells sorted from blood. In DNA form, the CDR3 reads TGTGCCACCGGGGGACAGGGGATATTTCAGCCCCAGCATTTT. Residues: CATGGQGIFQPQHF.